This TCR beta chain was profiled in a study of blood T cell repertoires in COVID-19. The table came from immunoSEQ multiplex PCR; TCRdb's copy has only in-frame clones and leaves some out. The sample includes under 200,000 clones, approximately 90% of them seen just once. The clonotype comes from a man aged 50 or older with acute or convalescent COVID-19. Sequences were obtained from peripheral blood.

The CDR3 bases are TGTGCCTGGAGTAAAATATACGGACACCCGAACACTGAAGCTTTCTTT. This codes for CAWSKIYGHPNTEAFF. J is TRBJ1-1 and V is TRBV30, with D perhaps TRBD1 (5 bases). This CDR3 has 16 amino acids. CDR1 is GTSNPN, CDR2 SVGIG, per germline (reference sequence). Trimming took off 2 bases at V and 1 base at J, with 17 bases between the two ends.